This T cell receptor beta chain was documented in a study of cytomegalovirus exposure and HLA in healthy donors. General observations from the study: A prior analysis recorded that most TCR beta V segments were productive about 87% or about 30% of the time.

The PCR contained 60 Vbeta and 13 Jbeta primers. Clones were sequenced by immunoSEQ multiplex PCR, and TCRdb holds only the in-frame ones, with some missing. Altogether over 150,000 clones are present, about four fifths being singletons, with the ten largest covering 2.5% to 3%. Of note for this clone: No antigen is known for it.

Source material: PBMCs. The sequence was obtained from a man aged 18-30 years in good health and CMV-seronegative.

CDR3 in DNA: TGTGCCAGTAGTATTGGTAGGGGGGGTTTCAATCAGCCCCAGCATTTT. Translated, it gives CASSIGRGGFNQPQHF. The V call is TRBV19, the J call TRBJ1-5; a possible D gene is TRBD1 (6 bases). The V end was cut by 3 bases, the J end by 3 bases, with 15 bases between. CDR1 and CDR2 from the germline V gene are LNHDA and SQIVND (reference sequence). This CDR3 has 16 residues.